The 10 T cell receptor beta chains below were found in one sample sequenced in a study of identical twins. TCRdb recomputed calls from the 5' RACE reads with MiXCR, one row per CDR3 protein. The sample includes some 200,000 distinct CDR3 sequences, around 6.8% of them seen just once. This sample also belongs to another study, concerning yellow fever vaccine responses in identical twins.

Sequenced sample: memory (CD45RO+) T cells sorted from blood. The receptors stem from a woman aged 18-30 years in good health.

This clonotype has more than one count but fewer than ten. V usage is TRBV7-2 and J usage is TRBJ2-3, with D possibly being TRBD1 (5 bases). Germline lookup yields CDR1 SGHTA and CDR2 FQGNSA. The ends were cut back, 5 bases at V and 7 bases at J, with 16 bases in the middle. This CDR3 is 14 amino acids long. The CDR3 DNA reads TGTGCCAGCAGCCGAACATCGGACATTTATACGCAGTATTTT. It codes for CASSRTSDIYTQYF.

This clonotype was detected ten times or more. The chain recombines TRBV12-3 or TRBV12-4 with TRBJ2-7; TRBD1 is a possible D gene (6 bases). V was cut by 5 bases and J by 3 bases, with 14 bases left in between. This CDR3 contains 14 residues. As DNA, the CDR3 is TGTGCCAGCAGTCTCTCTTTGGACAGCTACGAGCAGTACTTC. This gives the protein CASSLSLDSYEQYF.

This clonotype has a handful of counts. The chain has TRBV6-2 or TRBV6-3 and TRBJ1-1, with 7 positions matching TRBD1. V shed 6 bases and J 0 bases; nucleotides not matched to a gene: 10. Germline CDR1 MNHEY, CDR2 SVGEGT. This CDR3 is built from 16 residues. The CDR3 coding sequence is TGTGCCAGCAGCCCCCGGGACAGACTCATGAACACTGAAGCTTTCTTT. It translates to CASSPRDRLMNTEAFF.

This clonotype was seen a handful of times. The chain joins TRBV29-1 to TRBJ1-1; D gene uncertain. Germline lookup yields CDR1 SQVTM and CDR2 ANQGSEA. The germline V and J ends were trimmed by 1 base and 1 base, with 7 bases remaining between them. The CDR3 is 13 residues long. In DNA form, the CDR3 reads TGCAGCGTTGAAGTGAAGGGGAACACTGAAGCTTTCTTT. It encodes CSVEVKGNTEAFF.

Many counts were recorded for this clonotype. This chain links TRBV11-2 with TRBJ2-1; TRBD1 is a possible D gene (6 bases). Germline lookup yields CDR1 SGHAT and CDR2 FQNNGV. CDR3 size: 16 residues. V was clipped by 1 base and J by 8 bases, with 18 bases between them. This chain's CDR3 is CASSLGASTGPHEQFF. In DNA, the CDR3 is TGTGCCAGCAGCTTAGGTGCTTCTACAGGGCCCCATGAGCAGTTCTTC.

This clonotype was observed at least ten times. V gene TRBV3-1 combines with J gene TRBJ1-1; 11 bases align to TRBD1. The germline V gene encodes CDR1 LGHDT and CDR2 YNNKEL (reference sequence). The CDR3 extends over 14 amino acids. Germline trimming cut 4 bases from V and 7 bases from J; bases unmatched to any gene: 5. This CDR3 is CASSRTGGHGEAFF. The CDR3 DNA sequence: TGTGCCAGCAGCCGGACAGGGGGCCATGGTGAAGCTTTCTTT. Full variable domain (missing parts from reference TRBV3-1 and TRBJ1-1): DTAVSQTPKYLVTQMGNDKSIKCEQNLGHDTMYWYKQDSKKFLKIMFSYNNKELIINETVPNRFSPKSPDKAHLNLHINSLELGDSAVYFCASSRTGGHGEAFFGQGTRLTVV.

V and J are TRBV20-1 and TRBJ2-1, with D possibly TRBD2 on 6 matching bases. The length of the CDR3 is 13 residues. In germline, CDR1 is DFQATT, CDR2 SNEGSKA (reference sequence). V lost 2 bases, J lost 8 bases, and 13 bases lay in between. The CDR3, as DNA: TGCAGTGCTAGACTGACTAGTCTCTATGAGCAGTTCTTC. Residues: CSARLTSLYEQFF.

The chain has TRBV20-1 and TRBJ2-3; maybe TRBD2 (5 bases). Trimming cost V 6 bases and J 6 bases, with 25 bases left between them. The CDR3 totals 16 residues. Germline V gives CDR1 DFQATT, CDR2 SNEGSKA (reference sequence). CDR3: CSATDILGSRGDTQYF. In nucleotides, the CDR3 is TGCAGTGCAACCGACATATTGGGGTCCCGCGGGGATACGCAGTATTTT.

This clonotype showed up many times. This chain uses TRBV5-1 with TRBJ1-2; a possible D gene is TRBD1 (6 bases). Germline V CDR1 and CDR2: SGHRS, YFSETQ. Trimming left V 3 bases short and J 0 bases short, with 9 bases between. The CDR3 extends over 14 amino acids. The CDR3 coding sequence is TGCGCCAGCAGCTGGACAGCCCCTAACTATGGCTACACCTTC. Encoded protein: CASSWTAPNYGYTF.

This clonotype was recorded at least ten times. The chain has TRBV27 and TRBJ1-6; D ambiguous. Germline-derived CDR1 and CDR2 are MNHEY and SMNVEV (reference sequence). The ends were cut back, 3 bases at V and 7 bases at J, with 16 bases in the middle. The length of the CDR3 is 16 residues. The CDR3 region is CASSLGSARPNSPLHF. The CDR3 DNA is TGTGCCAGCAGTTTGGGGTCGGCCCGCCCAAATTCACCCCTCCACTTT.